Each of the 31 T cell receptor beta chains below was sequenced from the same sample in a study of blood T cell repertoires in COVID-19. Repertoires were generated with immunoSEQ multiplex PCR, while TCRdb's copy carries only in-frame clones and drops some. The table includes roughly 300,000 clones, roughly 84% detected once. The sample taken for sequencing was PBMCs or T cells enriched from blood (not recorded which). These receptors were collected from a woman aged 30 to 39 who had recovered from COVID-19.

The chain recombines TRBV2 with TRBJ1-5, with no clear D. The V and J ends lost 4 bases and 7 bases respectively, with 14 bases between them. Germline assignment: CDR1 SNHLY and CDR2 FYNNEI. There are 14 residues in the CDR3. The CDR3 nucleotides are TGTGCCAGCAGTGCGACGGGTGAGATGCAGCCCCAGCATTTT. It codes for CASSATGEMQPQHF.

The genes are TRBV3-1 (or the pseudogene TRBV3-2) and TRBJ2-7, with 8 bases aligning to TRBD2. The CDR3 is 14 amino acids. Per germline, CDR1 LGHDT and CDR2 YNNKEL (reference sequence). V lost 4 bases to trimming and J lost 6 bases; unmatched junction nucleotides: 8. The CDR3 spells CASSPGRGAGEQYF. Written as DNA, the CDR3 is TGTGCCAGCAGCCCCGGGAGGGGGGCTGGCGAGCAGTACTTC.

The rearrangement uses TRBV5-1 and TRBJ1-2, with D possibly TRBD1 on 5 matching bases. Trimming stripped 0 bases from V and 2 bases from J, with 14 bases between. The germline V gene encodes CDR1 SGHRS and CDR2 YFSETQ. This CDR3 is built from 16 residues. The CDR3 region has the DNA TGCGCCAGCAGCTTGGACAGGCCTTACCTCAACTATGGCTACACCTTC. It codes for CASSLDRPYLNYGYTF.

Notes on this clone: This sample also contains other DNA sequences that code for the same CDR3. V is TRBV28 and J is TRBJ1-4; 9 nucleotides match TRBD1. Germline CDR1 reads MDHEN; CDR2 reads SYDVKM. The CDR3 has 14 residues. V lost 4 bases, J lost 8 bases, and 5 bases stayed unmatched. CDR3 DNA: TGTGCCAGCAGTTCCGGAACAGGGGGCGAAAAACTGTTTTTT. It encodes CASSSGTGGEKLFF. Drawing the rest from reference TRBV28 and TRBJ1-4, the complete variable domain is DVKVTQSSRYLVKRTGEKVFLECVQDMDHENMFWYRQDPGLGLRLIYFSYDVKMKEKGDIPEGYSVSREKKERFSLILESASTNQTSMYLCASSSGTGGEKLFFGSGTQLSVL.

This clone has a single count. The V call is TRBV10-3, the J call TRBJ2-5; TRBD1 matches 7 bases. This CDR3 region has 14 residues. The ends lost 4 bases at V and 2 bases at J; junction bases unmatched: 4. Germline V lookup: CDR1 ENHRY, CDR2 SYGVKD. The CDR3: CAISADREQETQYF. The CDR3 DNA is TGTGCCATCAGTGCCGACAGGGAACAAGAGACCCAGTACTTC.

The rearrangement links TRBV5-4 to TRBJ2-7, with 7 positions matching TRBD2. Trimming cost V 0 bases and J 5 bases; bases outside gene matches: 5. Germline CDR1 SGHNT, CDR2 YYREEE (reference sequence). The CDR3 sequence is 14 residues long. The CDR3 here is CASSLVGGTNEQYF. The DNA of the CDR3 is TGTGCCAGCAGCTTGGTGGGGGGGACTAACGAGCAGTACTTC.

The genes are TRBV7-9 and TRBJ1-5; D not resolved. Germline V CDR1 and CDR2: SEHNR, FQNEAQ (reference sequence). The CDR3 sequence is 13 residues long. V lost 2 bases to trimming and J lost 4 bases, with 6 bases between them. In DNA form, the CDR3 reads TGTGCCAGCAGCTTAAGTCAGAATCAGCCCCAGCATTTT. This gives the protein CASSLSQNQPQHF.

The V and J genes are TRBV28 and TRBJ2-6; D remains ambiguous. Germline CDR1 MDHEN, CDR2 SYDVKM. The CDR3 is 13 residues long. V lost 1 base, J lost 10 bases, and 8 bases lay in between. The CDR3 DNA sequence: TGTGCCAGCAGTTTATACTCTTTGAACGTCCTGACTTTC. It encodes CASSLYSLNVLTF.

The chain is built from TRBV5-1 and TRBJ2-7, with TRBD1 matching over 9 bases. CDR1 is SGHRS and CDR2 is YFSETQ in the germline V gene. V gave up 4 bases and J gave up 1 base; unmatched junction bases: 6. The CDR3 is made up of 15 amino acids. The DNA of the CDR3 is TGCGCCAGCAGCACGGGACAGGGTTTATCCTACGAGCAGTACTTC. This translates into CASSTGQGLSYEQYF.

This clone was observed once. The chain combines TRBV18 with TRBJ1-3; TRBD1 is a possible D gene (5 bases). The germline V gene encodes CDR1 KGHSH and CDR2 LQKENI. The ends were cut back, 3 bases at V and 0 bases at J, with 9 bases in the middle. The CDR3 spans 15 residues. Here the CDR3 DNA reads TGTGCCAGCTCACCCCGGACAAACTCTGGAAACACCATATATTTT. Encoded protein: CASSPRTNSGNTIYF.

The chain carries TRBV5-1 and TRBJ2-1, with D possibly TRBD2 on 7 matching bases. CDR3 length: 16 residues. Germline V gene data show CDR1 as SGHRS and CDR2 as YFSETQ. Between the trimmed V and J ends, which lost 4 bases and 6 bases, there was a span of 20 bases. CDR3 protein: CASSLWGGEGTNEQFF. The CDR3 nucleotides are TGCGCCAGCAGCCTGTGGGGGGGCGAGGGGACCAATGAGCAGTTCTTC.

The chain joins TRBV6-2 or TRBV6-3 to TRBJ2-1, with 9 bases aligning to TRBD2. With 6 bases clipped from V and 4 bases from J, the junction kept 10 bases outside the gene matches. Germline CDR1 MNHEY, CDR2 SVGEGT. The CDR3 loop spans 16 amino acids. The CDR3 is CASSYSGGPFYNEQFF. CDR3 bases: TGTGCCAGCAGCTATAGCGGGGGACCCTTTTACAATGAGCAGTTCTTC.

This clone has a handful of counts. The sample carries other DNA sequences with the same CDR3. The chain employs TRBV12-3 or TRBV12-4 and TRBJ2-7; 7 bases agree with TRBD1. V shed 5 bases, J shed 5 bases, and the junction held 6 bases outside the gene matches. The length of the CDR3 is 13 residues. CDR3 amino acids: CASSLRQGDEQYF. CDR3 nucleotides: TGTGCCAGCAGTCTCAGACAGGGAGACGAGCAGTACTTC.

The rearrangement links TRBV12-3 or TRBV12-4 to TRBJ1-2; D unclear. Trimming removed 4 bases at V and 7 bases at J, with 7 bases between. The CDR3 sequence is 11 residues long. The DNA of the CDR3 is TGTGCCAGCAGTTCCTCGGTTGGCTACACCTTC. Its translation: CASSSSVGYTF.

The V and J genes are TRBV5-1 and TRBJ2-2; TRBD1 matches 9 bases. V was clipped by 0 bases and J by 1 base; unmatched bases: 4. CDR3 length: 17 residues. Germline V gives CDR1 SGHRS, CDR2 YFSETQ. The CDR3 nucleotides read TGCGCCAGCAGCTTGGGGGACAGGGCCTGGAACACCGGGGAGCTGTTTTTT. It specifies CASSLGDRAWNTGELFF.

The chain joins TRBV18 to TRBJ1-3; possible D gene TRBD1, 5 bases. Trimming removed 3 bases from V and 0 bases from J, with 15 bases in between. CDR3 length equals 17 residues. Germline lookup yields CDR1 KGHSH and CDR2 LQKENI. As DNA, the CDR3 is TGTGCCAGCTCACCTAAACAGGACGTTATCTCTGGAAACACCATATATTTT. It yields the protein CASSPKQDVISGNTIYF.

The DNA of the CDR3 is TGTGCCAGTAGTATAGTTTTGGGAGGAAACACTGAAGCTTTCTTT. This encodes CASSIVLGGNTEAFF. The rearrangement uses TRBV19 and TRBJ1-1; no reliable D call. Looked up from germline, CDR1 is LNHDA and CDR2 is SQIVND (reference sequence). The CDR3 runs 15 residues. V was pared by 1 base and J by 2 bases, with 11 bases between.

This clone was observed a handful of times. The chain has TRBV28 and TRBJ2-3, with 7 bases aligning to TRBD1. The germline CDR1 and CDR2 sequences are MDHEN and SYDVKM. Germline trimming cut 1 base from V and 1 base from J; bases unmatched to any gene: 2. This CDR3 comprises 15 residues. CDR3 sequence reads: CASSLYRGRTDTQYF. As DNA, the CDR3 is TGTGCCAGCAGTTTATACAGGGGCCGCACAGATACGCAGTATTTT. The full variable domain, in which reference TRBV28 and TRBJ2-3 provide the parts outside the CDR3, is DVKVTQSSRYLVKRTGEKVFLECVQDMDHENMFWYRQDPGLGLRLIYFSYDVKMKEKGDIPEGYSVSREKKERFSLILESASTNQTSMYLCASSLYRGRTDTQYFGPGTRLTVL.

The V gene is TRBV6-1, the J gene TRBJ1-2; a weak D match, TRBD1 (6 bases). Deletions cut 3 bases from V and 1 base from J, with 9 bases between. The V gene's germline CDR1 is MNHNS and CDR2 SASEGT. CDR3 length: 14 amino acids. The CDR3 DNA reads as TGTGCCAGCAGTGACGGGACATTTAACTATGGCTACACCTTC. Amino acid sequence: CASSDGTFNYGYTF.

The genes are TRBV6-5 and TRBJ2-7, with 10 bases identical to TRBD1. V shed 7 bases, J shed 4 bases, and the junction held 7 bases outside the gene matches. The CDR3 is 14 residues long. Looked up from germline, CDR1 is MNHEY and CDR2 is SVGAGI. The CDR3 loop reads CASKPTGGWYEQYF. The CDR3 bases are TGTGCCAGCAAACCGACAGGGGGCTGGTACGAGCAGTACTTC.

Notes on this clone: This sample includes further DNA sequences coding for the same CDR3. V is TRBV24-1 and J is TRBJ1-2; D may be TRBD1 (5 bases). Trimming stripped 3 bases from V and 2 bases from J, with 9 bases between. Germline CDR1 is KGHDR and CDR2 is SFDVKD. The CDR3 totals 14 residues. DNA of the CDR3: TGTGCCACCAGTGATCCACAGGAGAACTATGGCTACACCTTC. Protein product: CATSDPQENYGYTF.

This chain joins TRBV2 and TRBJ2-3; D is undetermined. The CDR3 runs to 14 residues. The germline V gene has CDR1 SNHLY and CDR2 FYNNEI. V dropped 1 base and J dropped 5 bases, with 10 bases sitting between them. This CDR3 reads CASSEVQAVDTQYF. The CDR3, as DNA: TGTGCCAGCAGTGAAGTCCAGGCAGTAGATACGCAGTATTTT. Full variable domain (missing parts from reference TRBV2 and TRBJ2-3): EPEVTQTPSHQVTQMGQEVILRCVPISNHLYFYWYRQILGQKVEFLVSFYNNEISEKSEIFDDQFSVERPDGSNFTLKIRSTKLEDSAMYFCASSEVQAVDTQYFGPGTRLTVL.

Here the CDR3 reads CASSTGQTGNTIYF. The CDR3 DNA follows: TGTGCCAGCTCAACGGGACAGACTGGAAACACCATATATTTT. The gene calls are TRBV6-5 and TRBJ1-3, with 7 bases matching TRBD1. The V gene end was trimmed by 8 bases and the J gene end by 2 bases; junction bases not matched to a gene: 6. The CDR3 contains 14 residues. The germline CDR1 and CDR2 sequences are MNHEY and SVGAGI.

The V call is TRBV7-9, the J call TRBJ1-3; TRBD1 matches 9 bases. The ends lost 5 bases at V and 4 bases at J; junction bases unmatched: 9. The CDR3 has 16 amino acids. CDR1 SEHNR and CDR2 FQNEAQ come from the germline V gene (reference sequence). This CDR3 is CASSRGQGFGGNTIYF. DNA of the CDR3: TGTGCCAGCAGCAGAGGACAGGGGTTTGGAGGAAACACCATATATTTT.

This clone appeared once. Here the CDR3 reads CASRGGTSGRSQETQYF. In DNA, the CDR3 is TGTGCCAGCAGGGGTGGGACTAGCGGGCGCTCACAAGAGACCCAGTACTTC. The chain employs TRBV2 and TRBJ2-5; the match to TRBD2 covers 12 bases. Trimming at V came to 6 bases and at J to 2 bases, leaving 10 bases not matched to a gene. The length of the CDR3 is 17 residues. The V gene's germline CDR1 is SNHLY and CDR2 FYNNEI. Filled out from reference TRBV2 and TRBJ2-5, the complete variable domain reads EPEVTQTPSHQVTQMGQEVILRCVPISNHLYFYWYRQILGQKVEFLVSFYNNEISEKSEIFDDQFSVERPDGSNFTLKIRSTKLEDSAMYFCASRGGTSGRSQETQYFGPGTRLLVL.

The genes are TRBV7-2 and TRBJ1-2, with D perhaps matching TRBD1 (6 bases). Trimming removed 2 bases at V and 4 bases at J, with 11 bases between. CDR1 is SGHTA, CDR2 FQGNSA, per germline. The CDR3 contains 14 residues. The CDR3 sequence: CASSLQGPGYGYTF. The CDR3 DNA follows: TGTGCCAGCAGCTTACAGGGGCCTGGCTATGGCTACACCTTC.

This clone was observed once. The V call is TRBV7-8, the J call TRBJ1-1, with 9 bases that match TRBD1. CDR1 and CDR2 from the germline V gene are SGHVS and FQNEAQ. The CDR3 runs 18 residues. Trimming removed 5 bases from V and 4 bases from J; junction bases left unmatched: 17. The CDR3 DNA reads as TGTGCCAGCAGCCCCAAGGGTGGACAGGGGCGATCGAGCACTGAAGCTTTCTTT. Translated, it gives CASSPKGGQGRSSTEAFF.

This clone was seen just once. This chain joins TRBV2 and TRBJ2-3; D might be TRBD2 (6 bases). CDR3 length: 13 amino acids. Germline V gene data show CDR1 as SNHLY and CDR2 as FYNNEI. Trimming took 2 bases from V and 6 from J, leaving 9 bases between them. The chain's CDR3 is CASSERGRDTQYF. DNA of the CDR3: TGTGCCAGCAGTGAACGGGGGAGGGATACGCAGTATTTT.

This clone appeared once. The chain joins TRBV28 to TRBJ1-5, with no clear D. Germline V lookup: CDR1 MDHEN, CDR2 SYDVKM. With 2 bases removed from V and 2 bases from J, the gap between germline ends came to 22 bases. This CDR3 contains 19 residues. Here the CDR3 DNA reads TGTGCCAGCAGTTTACTCAAACCGGGGTCCGGGGTAGGCAATCAGCCCCAGCATTTT. It is translated as CASSLLKPGSGVGNQPQHF.

V usage is TRBV6-2 or TRBV6-3 and J usage is TRBJ1-4, with D unresolved. Germline V lookup: CDR1 MNHEY, CDR2 SVGEGT. Trimming shortened V by 2 bases and J by 9 bases, and 13 bases separated the two germline ends. The CDR3 consists of 14 residues. The CDR3 is CASSYDKVSQKLFF. The CDR3 nucleotides are TGTGCCAGCAGTTACGACAAAGTGTCCCAAAAACTGTTTTTT.

The rearrangement uses TRBV9 and TRBJ2-7; 11 bases align to TRBD1. Per the germline V gene, CDR1 is SGDLS and CDR2 is YYNGEE. Trimming at V came to 4 bases and at J to 4 bases, leaving 7 bases not matched to a gene. CDR3 length: 15 amino acids. CDR3 residues: CASSPQDRGRYEQYF. The CDR3 nucleotides read TGTGCCAGCAGCCCTCAGGACAGGGGGCGATACGAGCAGTACTTC.